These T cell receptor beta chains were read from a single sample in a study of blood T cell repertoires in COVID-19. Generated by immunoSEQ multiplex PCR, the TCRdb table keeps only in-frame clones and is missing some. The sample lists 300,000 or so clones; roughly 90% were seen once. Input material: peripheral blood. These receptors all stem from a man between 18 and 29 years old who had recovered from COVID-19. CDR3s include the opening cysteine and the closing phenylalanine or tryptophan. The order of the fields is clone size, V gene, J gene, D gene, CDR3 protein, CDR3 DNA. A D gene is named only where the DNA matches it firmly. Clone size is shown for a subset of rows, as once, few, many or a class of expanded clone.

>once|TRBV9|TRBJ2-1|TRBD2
CASSVTGTSGYNEQFF
TGTGCCAGCAGCGTCACCGGGACTAGCGGCTACAATGAGCAGTTCTTC
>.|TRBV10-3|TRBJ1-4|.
CAISKTGSGIEKLFF
TGTGCCATCAGTAAAACAGGGAGCGGAATTGAAAAACTGTTTTTT
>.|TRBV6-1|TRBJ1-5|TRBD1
CASSEGLGQGYNQPQHF
TGTGCCAGCAGTGAAGGTTTGGGACAGGGCTACAATCAGCCCCAGCATTTT
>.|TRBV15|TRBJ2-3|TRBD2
CATSTTFHERGKTDTQYF
TGTGCCACCAGCACTACCTTTCACGAGCGGGGGAAAACAGATACGCAGTATTTT
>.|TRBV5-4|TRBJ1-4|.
CASSQDRGEKLFF
TGTGCCAGCAGCCAGGATAGGGGGGAAAAACTGTTTTTT
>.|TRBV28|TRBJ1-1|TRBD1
CASWAGGTEAFF
TGTGCCAGCTGGGCAGGGGGCACTGAAGCTTTCTTT
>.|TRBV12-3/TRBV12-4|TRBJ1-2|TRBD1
CASSGQGGYGYTF
TGTGCCAGCAGCGGACAGGGCGGTTATGGCTACACCTTC
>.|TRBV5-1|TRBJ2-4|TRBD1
CASSLGIGGYIQYF
TGCGCCAGCAGCTTGGGTATAGGGGGCTACATTCAGTACTTC
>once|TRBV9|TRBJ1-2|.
CASSARLHGYTF
TGTGCCAGCAGCGCCCGACTGCATGGCTACACCTTC
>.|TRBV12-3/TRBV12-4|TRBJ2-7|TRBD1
CASSWDRYEQYF
TGTGCCAGCAGTTGGGACAGGTACGAGCAGTACTTC
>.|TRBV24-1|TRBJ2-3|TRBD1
CATSPGDSSTDTQYF
TGTGCCACCAGTCCAGGGGACAGTAGCACAGATACGCAGTATTTT
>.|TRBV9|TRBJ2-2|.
CASSVRDGGLFF
TGTGCCAGCAGCGTACGGGACGGGGGGCTGTTTTTT
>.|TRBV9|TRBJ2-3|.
CASSVDGFGDTQYF
TGTGCCAGCAGCGTAGACGGGTTTGGCGATACGCAGTATTTT
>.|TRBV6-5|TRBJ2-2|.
CASSYFANTGELFF
TGTGCCAGCAGTTATTTCGCGAACACCGGGGAGCTGTTTTTT
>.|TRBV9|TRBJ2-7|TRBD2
CASSPGGGPPYEQYF
TGTGCCAGCAGCCCCGGGGGGGGACCACCCTACGAGCAGTACTTC
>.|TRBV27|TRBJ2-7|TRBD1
CASSRTGAAGEQYF
TGTGCCAGCAGTCGGACAGGGGCCGCGGGGGAGCAGTACTTC
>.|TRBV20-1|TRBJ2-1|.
CSASRRTAASIYNEQFF
TGCAGTGCCAGTCGACGAACAGCGGCATCCATATACAATGAGCAGTTCTTC
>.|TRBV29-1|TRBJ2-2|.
CSVEGPRNTGELFF
TGCAGCGTTGAAGGCCCCAGGAACACCGGGGAGCTGTTTTTT
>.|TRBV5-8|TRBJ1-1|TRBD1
CASSLYGTGNVNTEAFF
TGTGCCAGCAGCTTGTATGGGACAGGCAACGTGAACACTGAAGCTTTCTTT
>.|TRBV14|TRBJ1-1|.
CASSPWELDTEAFF
TGTGCCAGCAGCCCCTGGGAGCTTGACACTGAAGCTTTCTTT
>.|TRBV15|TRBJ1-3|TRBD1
CATSRVPSNDRGSGNTIYF
TGTGCCACCAGCAGAGTCCCCTCGAATGACAGGGGCTCTGGAAACACCATATATTTT
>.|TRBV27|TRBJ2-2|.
CASSLSYREMSGELFF
TGTGCCAGCAGTTTATCGTACAGGGAGATGAGCGGGGAGCTGTTTTTT
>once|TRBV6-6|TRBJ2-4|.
CASRDGDIAKNIQYF
TGTGCCAGCAGAGACGGGGACATAGCCAAAAACATTCAGTACTTC
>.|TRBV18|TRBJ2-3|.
CASSPRARTTTDTQYF
TGTGCCAGCTCACCTAGAGCGAGGACAACCACAGATACGCAGTATTTT
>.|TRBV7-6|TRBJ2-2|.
CASSLPGSLGTGELFF
TGTGCCAGCAGCCTACCCGGGTCACTGGGCACCGGGGAGCTGTTTTTT
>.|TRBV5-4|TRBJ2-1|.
CASAPSPYNEQFF
TGTGCCAGCGCGCCGAGCCCCTACAATGAGCAGTTCTTC
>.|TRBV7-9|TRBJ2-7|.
CASSLYRWGDEQYF
TGTGCCAGCAGCTTATATCGATGGGGGGACGAGCAGTACTTC
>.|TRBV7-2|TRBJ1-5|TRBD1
CASSLEGGGTGYQPQHF
TGTGCCAGCAGCTTAGAGGGGGGAGGGACAGGCTATCAGCCCCAGCATTTT
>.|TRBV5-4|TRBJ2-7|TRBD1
CASSRDGTGGAEQYF
TGTGCCAGCAGCCGGGACGGGACAGGGGGCGCCGAGCAGTACTTC
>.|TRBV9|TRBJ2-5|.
CASSVGEGTETQYF
TGTGCCAGCAGCGTAGGAGAGGGTACGGAGACCCAGTACTTC
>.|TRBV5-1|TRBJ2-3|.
CASSLTGWTDTQYF
TGCGCCAGCAGCTTGACAGGGTGGACAGATACGCAGTATTTT
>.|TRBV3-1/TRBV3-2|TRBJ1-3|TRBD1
CASSRQGDPGNTIYF
TGTGCCAGCAGCCGACAGGGGGATCCTGGAAACACCATATATTTT
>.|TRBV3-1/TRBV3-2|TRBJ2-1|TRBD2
CASSLSGGALDEQFF
TGTGCCAGCAGCCTAAGCGGGGGGGCCTTGGATGAGCAGTTCTTC
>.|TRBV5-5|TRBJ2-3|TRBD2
CASSSRLLAGSADTQYF
TGTGCCAGCAGCTCCCGCCTGCTAGCGGGGTCCGCAGATACGCAGTATTTT
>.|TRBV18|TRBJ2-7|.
CASSPPNGEEQYF
TGTGCCAGCTCACCACCGAACGGGGAGGAGCAGTACTTC
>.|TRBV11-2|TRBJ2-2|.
CASSSTTLTGELFF
TGTGCCAGCAGCTCGACAACGCTCACCGGGGAGCTGTTTTTT
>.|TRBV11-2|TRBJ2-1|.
CASRGDSDSYNEQFF
TGTGCCAGCAGAGGGGACTCCGACTCTTACAATGAGCAGTTCTTC